The text below deals with one TCR beta chain. The data derive from a study of blood T cell repertoires in COVID-19. As for the study in general: Specimens from acute and convalescent COVID-19 originated in the United States, Italy and Spain. In each case, the material was cDNA or gDNA derived from T cells, B-cell-depleted T cells, or PBMCs.

How the authors handled the data: For nucleated cells, counts were estimated from reference gene primer amplification. Data came from immunoSEQ multiplex PCR; TCRdb stores just in-frame clones and leaves some out. D and trimming were read from the DNA, whereas the V and J calls and clone size are those reported in that table. The sample holds about 230,000 clones, 80% to 85% seen once. V lost 3 bases, J lost 6 bases, and 12 bases lay in between. The CDR3 runs to 14 residues. The germline CDR1 and CDR2 sequences are SGHRS and YFSETQ. Input material: peripheral blood. V usage is TRBV5-1 and J usage is TRBJ2-2; weak D call: TRBD1 (6 bases). The source of this sequence is a woman older than 75 with active or convalescent COVID-19. This chain's CDR3 is CASSSAGESGELFF. CDR3 nucleotide sequence: TGCGCCAGCAGCTCAGCAGGGGAGTCCGGGGAGCTGTTTTTT.